The rows below give T cell receptor beta chains drawn from one sample of a study of blood T cell repertoires in COVID-19. Only in-frame clones appear in the TCRdb table, and some are missing; sequencing was by immunoSEQ multiplex PCR. The table has 90,000 to 100,000 clones, around 84% seen once. The specimen sequenced was peripheral blood. The receptor source for this set is a man in his fifties or sixties with acute or convalescent COVID-19. Both conserved end residues are part of each CDR3. The D gene is left open where the match is weak. Rows may omit the clone size; those that give it use once, few, many or a size class.

v_gene	j_gene	abundance	d_gene	CDR3nt	CDR3aa
TRBV28	TRBJ2-3	NA	NA	TGTGCCAGCGAGGCCCCAGGAGGTCTAGATACGCAGTATTTT	CASEAPGGLDTQYF
TRBV19	TRBJ2-1	NA	TRBD2	TGTGCCAGTAGTCGTAGCGGGGGGTCCTACAATGAGCAGTTCTTC	CASSRSGGSYNEQFF
TRBV2	TRBJ1-4	NA	NA	TGTGCCAGCAGACAGGGTCATGTGAGCACAACTAATGAAAAACTGTTTTTT	CASRQGHVSTTNEKLFF
TRBV5-1	TRBJ2-3	once	NA	TGCGCCAGCAGCTTGGCCATATTGGGTTCGGCAGGTACAGATACGCAGTATTTT	CASSLAILGSAGTDTQYF
TRBV7-8	TRBJ1-2	few	TRBD1	TGTGCCAGCAGCGCACAGGGGTCGTTTAACTATGGCTACACCTTC	CASSAQGSFNYGYTF
TRBV7-2	TRBJ2-1	once	TRBD2	TGTGCCAGCAGCTTCTCGAGCGGGGGATACAATGAGCAGTTCTTC	CASSFSSGGYNEQFF
TRBV27	TRBJ2-1	few	TRBD2	TGTGCCAGCAGTTTTGCCAGCGGGGTGTACAATGAGCAGTTCTTC	CASSFASGVYNEQFF
TRBV18	TRBJ1-4	NA	NA	TGTGCCAGCTCACAGAACAGGGCGCCTAATGAAAAACTGTTTTTT	CASSQNRAPNEKLFF
TRBV29-1	TRBJ2-1	once	NA	TGCAGCGCCCGGACAGCCAACGACTACAATGAGCAGTTCTTC	CSARTANDYNEQFF
TRBV15	TRBJ2-1	once	TRBD2	TGTGCCACCAGCAGAGGACTAGCGGGGGGCCTAGATGAGCAGTTCTTC	CATSRGLAGGLDEQFF
TRBV15	TRBJ2-6	NA	NA	TGTGCCACCAGCAGGCCTATCTCTGGGGCCAACGTCCTGACTTTC	CATSRPISGANVLTF
TRBV2	TRBJ1-5	NA	NA	TGTGCCAGCAGACCCGGGTCGGGAAGAAGCCAGCCCCAGCATTTT	CASRPGSGRSQPQHF
TRBV18	TRBJ1-3	NA	TRBD1	TGTGCCAGCTCACCAACGGCCAGGGGGAGCTCTGGAAACACCATATATTTT	CASSPTARGSSGNTIYF
TRBV2	TRBJ1-1	NA	NA	TGTGCCAGCAGGATACAAGGACAGAACACTGAAGCTTTCTTT	CASRIQGQNTEAFF
TRBV5-6	TRBJ1-5	NA	NA	TGTGCCAGCAGCTTTCGGGGGATAAGCAATCAGCCCCAGCATTTT	CASSFRGISNQPQHF
TRBV28	TRBJ1-5	NA	NA	TGTGCCACCCTGGGAGGGAATAGCAATCAGCCCCAGCATTTT	CATLGGNSNQPQHF
TRBV11-2	TRBJ2-3	NA	NA	TGTGCCAGCAGCTTAGAGACAGGCCGCACAGATACGCAGTATTTT	CASSLETGRTDTQYF
TRBV2	TRBJ1-1	NA	NA	TGTGCCAGCAGTGAAAGGTTTGGCAGGGAAGCTTTCTTT	CASSERFGREAFF
TRBV24-1	TRBJ1-5	NA	TRBD1	TGTGCCACCAGTCGACAGGGTCCCAATCAGCCCCAGCATTTT	CATSRQGPNQPQHF
TRBV19	TRBJ1-1	NA	TRBD1	TGTGCCAGTAGTGTACCGACCGGGACAGCCACGAACACTGAAGCTTTCTTT	CASSVPTGTATNTEAFF
TRBV6-2/TRBV6-3	TRBJ2-7	NA	NA	TGTGCCAGCAGTACCCTCGGGACACCAGCTTACGAGCAGTACTTC	CASSTLGTPAYEQYF
TRBV11-2	TRBJ1-3	few	NA	TGTGCCAGCAGCTCCTATCAGGGGCGAAGTGGAAACACCATATATTTT	CASSSYQGRSGNTIYF